These 22 T cell receptor beta chains originate from one sample sequenced in a study of T cell responses to AZD1222 COVID-19 vaccine. Method: immunoSEQ multiplex PCR; TCRdb's copy keeps in-frame clones and lacks some. The sample contains about 96,000 clones, 80% to 90% of which appear only once. Here the sequenced sample was peripheral blood, taken on day 0 of AZD1222 vaccination. The receptor set was obtained from an adult in good health.

This chain joins TRBV3-1 (or the pseudogene TRBV3-2) and TRBJ1-5; D unresolved. The germline CDR1 and CDR2 sequences are LGHDT and YNNKEL (reference sequence). V was shortened by 4 bases and J by 4 bases, with 5 bases between the two germline ends. The CDR3 loop spans 12 amino acids. CDR3 DNA: TGTGCCAGCAGCCCGTTGAATCAGCCCCAGCATTTT. It codes for CASSPLNQPQHF.

The rearrangement links TRBV15 to TRBJ1-4; tentative D call: TRBD1 (6 bases). CDR3 length: 13 residues. Germline-derived CDR1 and CDR2 are LNHNV and YYDKDF (reference sequence). Trimming removed 2 bases from V and 8 bases from J, with 9 bases in between. The CDR3, as DNA: TGTGCCACCAGCAGATCAAGGGGGGAAAAACTGTTTTTT. This encodes CATSRSRGEKLFF.

This clone was recorded once. This sequence joins TRBV9 and TRBJ1-1, with no clear D. The CDR3 has 14 residues. The V gene lost 4 bases and the J gene lost 0 bases, with 10 bases spanning the gap. Germline V gives CDR1 SGDLS, CDR2 YYNGEE. The CDR3 nucleotides read TGTGCCAGCAGCCCGCGTACCATGAACACTGAAGCTTTCTTT. Its translation: CASSPRTMNTEAFF.

J is TRBJ1-6 and V is TRBV19; 7 nucleotides match TRBD1. This CDR3 is 14 amino acids long. After removal of 5 bases from V and 6 bases from J, the junction contained 4 bases not matched to a gene. The germline gives CDR1 LNHDA, CDR2 SQIVND (reference sequence). CDR3 in DNA: TGTGCCAGTAGTTACAACAGGGGTAATTCACCCCTCCACTTT. Its translation is CASSYNRGNSPLHF. Drawing the rest from reference TRBV19 and TRBJ1-6, the complete variable domain is DGGITQSPKYLFRKEGQNVTLSCEQNLNHDAMYWYRQDPGQGLRLIYYSQIVNDFQKGDIAEGYSVSREKKESFPLTVTSAQKNPTAFYLCASSYNRGNSPLHFGNGTRLTVT.

The chain couples TRBV3-1 (or the pseudogene TRBV3-2) to TRBJ2-7, with D possibly being TRBD1 or TRBD2 (5 bases each). Trimming removed 4 bases at V and 2 bases at J, with 15 bases between. The CDR3 runs 15 residues. Germline V lookup: CDR1 LGHDT, CDR2 YNNKEL (reference sequence). CDR3 bases: TGTGCCAGCAGCCCCAGGGAGAGTTTGACCTACGAGCAGTACTTC. As protein: CASSPRESLTYEQYF.

The V and J genes are TRBV30 and TRBJ1-6; 10 positions agree with TRBD1. CDR3 size: 15 residues. V gave up 3 bases and J gave up 8 bases; unmatched junction bases: 7. CDR1 is GTSNPN, CDR2 SVGIG, per germline (reference sequence). The CDR3 here is CAWSAPGQGHSPLHF. The CDR3 bases are TGTGCCTGGAGCGCACCGGGACAGGGGCATTCACCCCTCCACTTT. The full variable domain, with the rest looked up from reference TRBV30 and TRBJ1-6, is SQTIHQWPATLVQPVGSPLSLECTVEGTSNPNLYWYRQAAGRGLQLLFYSVGIGQISSEVPQNLSASRPQDRQFILSSKKLLLSDSGFYLCAWSAPGQGHSPLHFGNGTRLTVT.

This clone was counted once. This rearrangement joins TRBV7-2 to TRBJ2-7, with D possibly being TRBD1 (6 bases). Germline-derived CDR1 and CDR2 are SGHTA and FQGNSA. CDR3 length: 15 amino acids. Trimming removed 5 bases from V and 2 bases from J, with 16 bases in between. The DNA for the CDR3 is TGTGCCAGCAGCGCGAACCGAGGGGGAGCCTACGAGCAGTACTTC. Amino acid sequence: CASSANRGGAYEQYF. Full variable domain (remainder filled in from reference TRBV7-2 and TRBJ2-7): GAGVSQSPSNKVTEKGKDVELRCDPISGHTALYWYRQSLGQGLEFLIYFQGNSAPDKSGLPSDRFSAERTGGSVSTLTIQRTQQEDSAVYLCASSANRGGAYEQYFGPGTRLTVT.

The rearrangement joins TRBV6-6 to TRBJ2-3, with 7 bases matching TRBD1. Trimming cost V 4 bases and J 0 bases; bases outside gene matches: 4. The CDR3 extends over 15 amino acids. Germline V gene lookup returns CDR1 MNHNY and CDR2 SVGAGI (reference sequence). CDR3 region: CASSFTGQSTDTQYF. Written as DNA, the CDR3 is TGTGCCAGCAGTTTTACGGGACAGAGCACAGATACGCAGTATTTT.

The chain links TRBV3-1 (or the pseudogene TRBV3-2) to TRBJ1-4; D remains ambiguous. This CDR3 has 14 amino acids. V shed 2 bases and J shed 14 bases, with 18 bases lying between them. Germline values: CDR1 LGHDT, CDR2 YNNKEL (reference sequence). The chain's CDR3 is CASSQSSGVGNLFF. The CDR3, as DNA: TGTGCCAGCAGCCAATCCAGCGGGGTCGGTAATCTGTTTTTT.

V usage is TRBV5-1 and J usage is TRBJ2-5; 7 bases fit TRBD1. Germline-derived CDR1 and CDR2 are SGHRS and YFSETQ. The CDR3 is 14 amino acids. After removal of 0 bases from V and 1 base from J, the junction contained 0 bases not matched to a gene. CDR3 DNA: TGCGCCAGCAGCTTGGGACAGGGCCAAGAGACCCAGTACTTC. Amino acid sequence: CASSLGQGQETQYF.

The chain employs TRBV28 and TRBJ1-5, with D possibly TRBD1 on 6 matching bases. With 7 bases removed from V and 7 bases from J, the gap between germline ends came to 17 bases. Germline loops: CDR1 MDHEN, CDR2 SYDVKM. The CDR3 covers 14 residues. Here the CDR3 DNA reads TGTGCCAGCACTATGGGGGGGCGAGGCCAGCCCCAGCATTTT. Amino acid sequence: CASTMGGRGQPQHF.

The J gene is TRBJ1-1, the V gene TRBV5-1; TRBD1 might be the D (6 bases). V dropped 4 bases and J dropped 1 base, with 14 bases sitting between them. The CDR3 covers 15 residues. In germline, CDR1 is SGHRS, CDR2 YFSETQ. CDR3 DNA sequence: TGCGCCAGCAGCACGACCGGGACACCGAACACTGAAGCTTTCTTT. It translates to CASSTTGTPNTEAFF.

The chain uses TRBV27 and TRBJ2-7, with D tentatively TRBD2 (7 bases). With 1 base removed from V and 5 bases from J, the gap between germline ends came to 15 bases. CDR3 length: 15 amino acids. Germline lookup yields CDR1 MNHEY and CDR2 SMNVEV (reference sequence). CDR3 loop: CASSLWGGAAHEQYF. The CDR3 nucleotides read TGTGCCAGCAGTTTATGGGGGGGCGCCGCCCACGAGCAGTACTTC.

This chain links TRBV14 with TRBJ1-1; 8 positions agree with TRBD1. J was trimmed by 8 bases and V by 8 bases; bases with no gene match: 13. The germline V gene encodes CDR1 SGHDN and CDR2 FVKESK. This CDR3 has 14 amino acids. The CDR3 DNA sequence: TGTGCCAGCTCAAGAAACCATGGACAGGGAGAAGCTTTCTTT. It yields the protein CASSRNHGQGEAFF.

This sequence joins TRBV7-6 and TRBJ1-2; maybe TRBD1 (5 bases). V lost 5 bases and J 5 bases, leaving 18 bases between the germline ends. The CDR3 length is 15 residues. Germline values: CDR1 SGHVS, CDR2 FNYEAQ. CDR3 amino acids: CASSTGPTADYGYTF. CDR3 nucleotide sequence: TGTGCCAGCAGCACCGGACCGACAGCCGATTATGGCTACACCTTC.

The rearrangement joins TRBV2 to TRBJ2-1; the D gene is possibly TRBD1 (5 bases). This CDR3 contains 13 residues. CDR1 is SNHLY, CDR2 FYNNEI, per germline. V was shortened by 10 bases and J by 3 bases, with 13 bases between the two germline ends. For the CDR3, the DNA is TGTGCCACCTCCCCAGGGTTCTACAATGAGCAGTTCTTC. This codes for CATSPGFYNEQFF.

J is TRBJ1-1 and V is TRBV7-9; D not certain. The CDR3 spans 14 residues. Per germline, CDR1 SEHNR and CDR2 FQNEAQ (reference sequence). Trimming took off 4 bases at V and 1 base at J, with 10 bases between the two ends. The CDR3: CASSSRRENTEAFF. The CDR3 nucleotides read TGTGCCAGCAGCTCGCGGAGGGAGAACACTGAAGCTTTCTTT.

As for this clone: In the same sample, other DNA sequences code for this CDR3. The chain joins TRBV6-5 to TRBJ1-2; D perhaps matches TRBD1 (5 bases). The CDR3 contains 14 residues. Trimming took off 0 bases at V and 2 bases at J, with 7 bases between the two ends. From germline, CDR1 is MNHEY and CDR2 SVGAGI. CDR3 region: CASSYSPGNYGYTF. The CDR3 DNA follows: TGTGCCAGCAGTTACTCGCCAGGGAACTATGGCTACACCTTC.

This chain links TRBV30 with TRBJ2-2, with D perhaps matching TRBD1 (6 bases). Trimming cost V 2 bases and J 4 bases, with 14 bases left between them. Germline V gene sequence: CDR1 GTSNPN, CDR2 SVGIG (reference sequence). The CDR3 totals 15 residues. The CDR3 DNA is TGTGCCTGGAGTCAAGGGGGAAGTGGCACCGGGGAGCTGTTTTTT. Translating gives CAWSQGGSGTGELFF.

The chain couples TRBV9 to TRBJ1-4; no clear D gene. Deletions cut 3 bases from V and 8 bases from J, with 14 bases between. In germline, CDR1 is SGDLS, CDR2 YYNGEE. CDR3 length: 14 amino acids. CDR3 sequence reads: CASSATTGGEKLFF. For the CDR3, the DNA is TGTGCCAGCAGCGCGACAACCGGTGGCGAAAAACTGTTTTTT.

V and J are TRBV30 and TRBJ2-7; 8 bases match TRBD1. Germline trimming cut 2 bases from V and 5 bases from J; bases unmatched to any gene: 8. Germline CDR1 and CDR2: GTSNPN and SVGIG (reference sequence). CDR3 size: 14 residues. In DNA form, the CDR3 reads TGTGCCTGGAGTTGGGGACAGGCGAGGCACGAGCAGTACTTC. Protein sequence: CAWSWGQARHEQYF.

The chain has TRBV15 and TRBJ2-7; tentatively, D is TRBD1 (6 bases). Germline CDR1 reads LNHNV; CDR2 reads YYDKDF (reference sequence). Trimming cost V 5 bases and J 3 bases, with 11 bases left between them. The CDR3 is made up of 13 amino acids. The DNA for the CDR3 is TGTGCCACCAGCCGCTCCAGGGGCTACGAGCAGTACTTC. Amino acids: CATSRSRGYEQYF.